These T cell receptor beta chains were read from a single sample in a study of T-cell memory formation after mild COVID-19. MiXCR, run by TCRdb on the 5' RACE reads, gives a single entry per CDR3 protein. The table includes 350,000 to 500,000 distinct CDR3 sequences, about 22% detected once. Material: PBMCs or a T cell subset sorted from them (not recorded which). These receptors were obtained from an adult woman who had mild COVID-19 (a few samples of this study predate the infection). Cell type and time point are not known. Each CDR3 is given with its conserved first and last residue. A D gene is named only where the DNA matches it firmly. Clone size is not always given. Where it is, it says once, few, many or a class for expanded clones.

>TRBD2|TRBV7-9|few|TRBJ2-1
CASSPSGRAAYNEQFF
TGTGCCAGCAGCCCTAGCGGGAGGGCCGCTTACAATGAGCAGTTCTTC
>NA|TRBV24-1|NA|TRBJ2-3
CATSDFQGTDTQYF
TGTGCCACCAGTGACTTCCAGGGAACAGATACGCAGTATTTT
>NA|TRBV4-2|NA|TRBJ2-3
CASSHEGTQYF
TGTGCCAGCAGCCACGAGGGTACGCAGTATTTT
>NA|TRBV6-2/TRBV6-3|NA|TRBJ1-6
CASSYEGFRDSPLHF
TGTGCCAGCAGCTACGAGGGGTTTCGGGATTCACCCCTCCACTTT
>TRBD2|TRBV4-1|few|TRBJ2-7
CASSQEDWLAGGSYEQYF
TGCGCCAGCAGCCAAGAAGATTGGCTAGCGGGGGGATCCTACGAGCAGTACTTC
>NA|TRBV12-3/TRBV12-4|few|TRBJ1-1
CASRRDSWNTEAFF
TGTGCCAGCCGTCGAGACAGTTGGAACACTGAAGCTTTCTTT
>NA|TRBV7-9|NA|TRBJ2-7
CASSSPGVRPLEQYF
TGTGCCAGCAGCTCCCCCGGGGTGAGACCTCTAGAGCAGTACTTC
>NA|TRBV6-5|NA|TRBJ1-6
CASSYRGSYNSPLHF
TGTGCCAGCAGTTACAGGGGCTCCTATAATTCACCCCTCCACTTT
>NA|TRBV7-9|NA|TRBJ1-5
CASSKEDQPQHF
TGTGCCAGCAGCAAAGAAGATCAGCCCCAGCATTTT
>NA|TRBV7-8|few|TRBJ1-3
CASSLATSGNTIYF
TGTGCCAGCAGCTTAGCTACCTCTGGAAACACCATATATTTT
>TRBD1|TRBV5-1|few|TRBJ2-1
CASSLNPGQGSGPSEQFF
TGCGCCAGCAGCTTGAACCCGGGACAGGGTTCAGGCCCGAGTGAGCAGTTCTTC
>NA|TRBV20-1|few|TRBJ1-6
CSASGDTLVDSPLHF
TGCAGTGCTAGTGGGGACACCCTGGTTGACTCACCCCTCCACTTT
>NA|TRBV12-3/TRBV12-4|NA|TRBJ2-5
CASSLRGINQETQYF
TGTGCCAGCAGTTTACGTGGGATTAACCAAGAGACCCAGTACTTC
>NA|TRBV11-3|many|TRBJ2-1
CASSLVRYNEQFF
TGTGCCAGCAGCCTAGTCCGCTACAATGAGCAGTTCTTC
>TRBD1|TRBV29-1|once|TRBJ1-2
CSVGVRGDYGYTF
TGCAGCGTTGGTGTCAGGGGGGACTATGGCTACACCTTC
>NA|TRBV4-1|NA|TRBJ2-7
CASSHPGGGQSFYEQYF
TGCGCCAGCAGCCACCCGGGCGGAGGGCAGTCTTTCTACGAGCAGTACTTC
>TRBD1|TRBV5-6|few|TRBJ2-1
CASSLIRDRDNEQFF
TGTGCCAGCAGCTTGATCCGGGACAGGGACAATGAGCAGTTCTTC
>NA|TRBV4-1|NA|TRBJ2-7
CASSQQQAYEQYF
TGCGCCAGCAGCCAACAACAAGCCTACGAGCAGTACTTC
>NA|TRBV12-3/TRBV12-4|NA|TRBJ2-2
CASSFGVGHTGELFF
TGTGCCAGCAGTTTTGGCGTGGGGCACACCGGGGAGCTGTTTTTT
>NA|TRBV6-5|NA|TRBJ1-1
CASSGASTEAFF
TGTGCCAGCTCGGGGGCGTCCACTGAAGCTTTCTTT
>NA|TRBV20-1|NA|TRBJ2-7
CSAGALADSYEQYF
TGCAGTGCTGGGGCCCTAGCTGACTCCTACGAGCAGTACTTC
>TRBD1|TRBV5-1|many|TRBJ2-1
CASSPTGSSYNEQFF
TGTGCCAGCAGTCCGACAGGGAGCTCCTACAATGAGCAGTTCTTC
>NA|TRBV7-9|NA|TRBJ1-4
CASSLAETKDEKLFF
TGTGCCAGCAGCTTAGCGGAGACGAAGGATGAAAAACTGTTTTTT
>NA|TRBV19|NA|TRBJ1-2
CASTLNGNYGYTF
TGTGCCAGTACCCTCAACGGTAACTATGGCTACACCTTC
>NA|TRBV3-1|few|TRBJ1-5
CASSKGLLSNQPQHF
TGTGCCAGCAGCAAGGGACTCCTTAGCAATCAGCCCCAGCATTTT
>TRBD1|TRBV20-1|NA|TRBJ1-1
CSHRGNSGTEAFF
TGCAGCCACAGGGGAAATTCTGGAACTGAAGCTTTCTTT
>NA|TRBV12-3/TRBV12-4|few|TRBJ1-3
CASRTGLSGNTIYF
TGTGCCAGCCGCACGGGCCTATCTGGAAACACCATATATTTT
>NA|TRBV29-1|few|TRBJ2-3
CSVGGAGISSDTQYF
TGCAGCGTTGGGGGGGCAGGGATATCTTCGGATACGCAGTATTTT
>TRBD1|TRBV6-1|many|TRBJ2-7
CASSEDRRIFYEQYF
TGTGCCAGCAGTGAGGACAGGAGGATCTTCTACGAGCAGTACTTC
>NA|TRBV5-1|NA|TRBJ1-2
CASSLTAGGSYTF
TGCGCCAGCAGCTTGACGGCGGGTGGCAGCTACACCTTC
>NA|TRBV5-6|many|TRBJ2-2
CASKSGGDTGELFF
TGTGCCAGCAAGAGCGGCGGGGACACCGGGGAGCTGTTTTTT
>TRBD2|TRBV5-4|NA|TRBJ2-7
CASSHSSGSRLEQYF
TGTGCCAGCAGCCATTCTAGCGGGAGCCGTCTCGAGCAGTACTTC
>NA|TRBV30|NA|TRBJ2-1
CAWRWVNEQFF
TGTGCCTGGCGATGGGTCAATGAGCAGTTCTTC
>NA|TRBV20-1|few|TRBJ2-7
CSARGGPYEQYF
TGCAGTGCTAGGGGTGGGCCTTACGAGCAGTACTTC
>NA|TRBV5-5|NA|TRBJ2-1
CASSLRQGRAIF
TGTGCCAGCAGCTTGAGACAGGGGAGGGCCATCTTC
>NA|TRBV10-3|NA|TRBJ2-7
CAISDSGHNSYEQYF
TGTGCCATCAGTGATTCGGGACACAACTCCTACGAGCAGTACTTC
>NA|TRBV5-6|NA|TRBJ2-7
CASSLGGREYEQYF
TGTGCCAGCAGCTTGGGGGGGAGAGAGTACGAGCAGTACTTC
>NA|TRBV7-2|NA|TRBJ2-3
CASSLGGPTQYF
TGTGCCAGCAGCTTAGGGGGGCCTACGCAGTATTTT
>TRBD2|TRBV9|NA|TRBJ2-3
CASSTTSGGFSDTQYF
TGTGCCAGCAGCACTACTAGCGGGGGATTTTCAGATACGCAGTATTTT
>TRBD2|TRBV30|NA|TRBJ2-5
CAWTQGLAETQYF
TGTGCCTGGACCCAGGGACTAGCTGAGACCCAGTACTTC
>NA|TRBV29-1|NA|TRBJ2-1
CSYSRAYNEQFF
TGCAGCTACTCGAGGGCCTACAATGAGCAGTTCTTC
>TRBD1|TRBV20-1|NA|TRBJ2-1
CSASYGTEPYNEQFF
TGCAGTGCTAGTTACGGGACAGAGCCATACAATGAGCAGTTCTTC
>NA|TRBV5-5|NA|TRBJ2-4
CASSPQGGVAKNIQYF
TGTGCCAGCAGCCCCCAAGGGGGGGTAGCCAAAAACATTCAGTACTTC